One and the same sample provided the 2 T cell receptor beta chains below, sequenced in a study of T cell responses to AZD1222 COVID-19 vaccine. The table came from immunoSEQ multiplex PCR; TCRdb's copy has only in-frame clones and leaves some out. The table records 82,000 or so clones, 90% of them present only once. Sequences were derived from peripheral blood, sampled on day 0 of AZD1222 vaccination. The receptors stem from an adult in good health.

Concerning this clone: Other DNA sequences in this sample translate to the same CDR3. The chain employs TRBV7-9 and TRBJ1-2; D not certain. The CDR3 extends over 11 amino acids. Deletions cut 3 bases from V and 8 bases from J, with 7 bases between. CDR1 is SEHNR, CDR2 FQNEAQ, per germline (reference sequence). The DNA for the CDR3 is TGTGCCAGCAGCTTGTCTTCGGGCTACACCTTC. Protein product: CASSLSSGYTF.

The chain uses TRBV5-1 and TRBJ2-7; D unclear. V lost 7 bases to trimming and J lost 2 bases, with 16 bases between them. The length of the CDR3 is 14 residues. Germline V gives CDR1 SGHRS, CDR2 YFSETQ. The CDR3 loop is CASRTLDGTYEQYF. DNA for the CDR3: TGCGCCAGCCGCACCCTGGACGGAACCTACGAGCAGTACTTC.